The rows below give T cell receptor beta chains drawn from one sample of a study of CD8 T cells in ankylosing spondylitis. One entry per CDR3 protein, called by TCRdb with MiXCR from the 5' RACE reads. The sample carries roughly 250,000 distinct CDR3 sequences, 8% to 9.5% recorded once. Sequencing input: blood, either unsorted or a sorted T cell fraction (not recorded which). These receptors were collected from a male donor with ankylosing spondylitis or in good health (not recorded which). The CDR3 runs from the conserved cysteine through the conserved F or W. A D gene is named only where the DNA matches it firmly. Clone sizes are given selectively: once, few, many, or a class where the clone is expanded.

clone size	J gene	V gene	D gene	CDR3 DNA	CDR3 protein
many	TRBJ2-7	TRBV6-2/TRBV6-3	TRBD1	TGTGCCAGCAGTTTGACCGGGACAGGGTCCTACGAGCAGTACTTC	CASSLTGTGSYEQYF
many	TRBJ1-1	TRBV5-1	NA	TGCGCCAGCAGCCGCCTCCCGGGGCGGGCGAACACTGAAGCTTTCTTT	CASSRLPGRANTEAFF
NA	TRBJ2-7	TRBV20-1	NA	TGCAGTGCTAGGGCCACGGACCGCCCCTACGAGCAGTACTTC	CSARATDRPYEQYF
many	TRBJ2-3	TRBV7-8	TRBD1	TGTGCCAGCAGCGAAAACAGGGGAGCAGATACGCAGTATTTT	CASSENRGADTQYF
few	TRBJ2-7	TRBV6-5	TRBD2	TGTGCCAGCAGTTCGGGACTAGCTATCAACGAGCAGTACTTC	CASSSGLAINEQYF
many	TRBJ2-3	TRBV20-1	TRBD2	TGCAGTGCTTCCCGGACTAGCGGCACAGATACGCAGTATTTT	CSASRTSGTDTQYF
many	TRBJ2-1	TRBV6-1	TRBD1	TGTGCCAGCAGTCCCCAACAGGGGGCCGGCTACAATGAGCAGTTCTTC	CASSPQQGAGYNEQFF
many	TRBJ2-3	TRBV7-2	NA	TGTGCCAGCATTCCTTGGGCTAGCGCGAGCACAGATACGCAGTATTTT	CASIPWASASTDTQYF
many	TRBJ2-1	TRBV7-3	TRBD1	TGTGCCAGCAGTAGTACAGGGGCTGAGCAGTTCTTC	CASSSTGAEQFF
few	TRBJ2-5	TRBV20-1	NA	TGCAGTGCTAGAGATTGCCCCGGAAACCAAGAGACCCAGTACTTC	CSARDCPGNQETQYF
many	TRBJ2-2	TRBV5-1	NA	TGCGCCAGCAGCTTGTCGGCTAGTCCGAACACCGGGGAGCTGTTTTTT	CASSLSASPNTGELFF
NA	TRBJ1-6	TRBV5-5	NA	TGTGCCAGCAGCCCGGGTCCAGCAAATTCACCCCTCCACTTT	CASSPGPANSPLHF
NA	TRBJ1-1	TRBV7-9	NA	TGTGCCAGCAGCTTAGCCAGCCTTATGAACACTGAAGCTTTCTTT	CASSLASLMNTEAFF
many	TRBJ2-2	TRBV29-1	TRBD2	TGCAGCGTCTCGGGACTAGCGGGAGGGACGAACACCGGGGAGCTGTTTTTT	CSVSGLAGGTNTGELFF
many	TRBJ2-7	TRBV9	TRBD1	TGTGCCAGCAGCTTGGGGACAGGGGGCCTCGAGCAGTACTTC	CASSLGTGGLEQYF
many	TRBJ2-1	TRBV7-2	NA	TGTGCCAGCAGCCCGACAACGGGGGACTCCTACAATGAGCAGTTCTTC	CASSPTTGDSYNEQFF